This T cell receptor (beta chain) was sequenced for a study of blood T cell repertoires in COVID-19. Per the study methods: Amplification with reference gene primers provided the estimates of nucleated cell counts. Sequenced by immunoSEQ multiplex PCR; TCRdb stores in-frame clones only, minus some. The V and J calls and clone size come from that table; D and trimming were worked out from the DNA. The sample consists of under 200,000 clones, more than 70% of them appearing once. Trimming pared 0 bases from V and 4 bases from J, leaving 13 bases between. There are 15 residues in the CDR3. Sequenced material: peripheral blood. The sequence was collected from a man younger than 35 with active or convalescent COVID-19. The rearrangement links TRBV5-3 to TRBJ1-2; D remains unclear. TRBV5-3 is an ORF; its function is uncertain. The CDR3 sequence is CARSLDSGTPYGYTF. In nucleotides, the CDR3 is TGTGCCAGAAGCTTGGATTCGGGAACCCCCTATGGCTACACCTTC.